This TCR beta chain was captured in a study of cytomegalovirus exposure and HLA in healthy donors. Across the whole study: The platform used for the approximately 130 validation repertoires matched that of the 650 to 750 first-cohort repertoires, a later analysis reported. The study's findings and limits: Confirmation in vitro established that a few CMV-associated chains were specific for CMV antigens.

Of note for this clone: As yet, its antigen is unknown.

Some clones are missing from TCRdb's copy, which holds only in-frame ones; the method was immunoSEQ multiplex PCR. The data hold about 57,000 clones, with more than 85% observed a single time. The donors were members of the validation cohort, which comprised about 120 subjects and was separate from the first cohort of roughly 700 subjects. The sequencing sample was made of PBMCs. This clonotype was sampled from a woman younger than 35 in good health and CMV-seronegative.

This CDR3 reads CASSRCRDRGRWAFF. The CDR3 bases are TGCGCCAGCAGTCGCTGTCGGGACAGGGGGCGATGGGCTTTCTTT. The chain recombines TRBV23-1 with TRBJ1-1; the match to TRBD1 covers 12 bases. TRBV23-1 carries the ORF label, with uncertain function. The CDR3 extends over 15 amino acids. J was trimmed by 11 bases and V by 4 bases; bases with no gene match: 11.